A single sample gave rise to the 13 T cell receptor beta chains below, sequenced in a study of T-cell reconstitution after alpha-beta-depleted transplantation in children. Unique molecular identifiers were used in preparing the TCRbeta library. TCRdb used MiXCR to reprocess the PCR reads, holding one entry per CDR3 protein. The table has fewer than 700,000 distinct CDR3 sequences, approximately 12% seen once. Here the sequenced sample was PBMCs, mostly from graft donor cells, taken 360 days after TCRalphabeta/CD19-depleted stem cell transplant. Receptor source: a male patient between 10 and 17 years old who had a stem cell transplant for acute myeloid leukemia, so the T cells may come from the graft donor.

This clonotype has only a few counts. The rearrangement joins TRBV28 to TRBJ1-6; D possibly corresponds to TRBD1 (6 bases). This CDR3 contains 15 residues. V was cut by 6 bases and J by 2 bases, with 11 bases left in between. Looked up from germline, CDR1 is MDHEN and CDR2 is SYDVKM. The CDR3 protein is CASRGTLTYNSPLHF. The CDR3 region has the DNA TGTGCCAGCAGGGGGACACTGACCTATAATTCACCCCTCCACTTT.

The sample holds one count of this clonotype. This chain joins TRBV20-1 and TRBJ1-5; no definite D call. The germline V gene has CDR1 DFQATT and CDR2 SNEGSKA (reference sequence). Deletions cut 3 bases from V and 4 bases from J, with 7 bases between. CDR3 length equals 12 residues. This chain's CDR3 is CSASRANQPQHF. The CDR3 coding sequence is TGCAGTGCTAGTCGTGCTAATCAGCCCCAGCATTTT.

This clonotype was seen only a few times. The chain has TRBV5-4 and TRBJ2-7, with 13 nucleotides matching TRBD2. Germline V gives CDR1 SGHNT, CDR2 YYREEE (reference sequence). There are 15 residues in the CDR3. V trimming: 3 bases; J trimming: 2 bases; junction bases outside the gene matches: 2. The CDR3: CASSSTSGRPYEQYF. CDR3 nucleotide sequence: TGTGCCAGCAGCTCGACTAGCGGGAGGCCCTACGAGCAGTACTTC.

In this sample, this clonotype turned up a few times. The chain links TRBV28 to TRBJ2-5; D may correspond to TRBD1 or TRBD2 (5 bases each). The CDR3 loop spans 14 amino acids. Germline V gene sequence: CDR1 MDHEN, CDR2 SYDVKM. V lost 6 bases to trimming and J lost 5 bases, with 16 bases between them. CDR3 residues: CASSPRGLGETQYF. CDR3 coding DNA: TGTGCCAGCAGCCCGAGGGGCCTTGGCGAGACCCAGTACTTC.

J is TRBJ1-5 and V is TRBV28, with D possibly TRBD1 on 5 matching bases. V was pared by 6 bases and J by 2 bases, with 23 bases between. The CDR3 contains 18 residues. The germline gives CDR1 MDHEN, CDR2 SYDVKM. CDR3 in amino acids: CASSSRESGLGRNQPQHF. DNA for the CDR3: TGTGCCAGCAGCTCCAGGGAGTCCGGCCTCGGGCGCAATCAGCCCCAGCATTTT.

This clonotype was observed at least ten times. The V and J genes are TRBV18 and TRBJ1-5; no clear D gene. CDR3 size: 12 residues. Looked up from germline, CDR1 is KGHSH and CDR2 is LQKENI. Trimming cost V 3 bases and J 4 bases, with 4 bases left between them. CDR3 in amino acids: CASSPPNQPQHF. The CDR3 DNA reads as TGTGCCAGCTCACCCCCAAATCAGCCCCAGCATTTT.

This chain uses TRBV20-1 with TRBJ2-2; 9 bases match TRBD2. Germline CDR1 is DFQATT and CDR2 is SNEGSKA (reference sequence). J gave up 5 bases and V 3 bases, and 4 bases lay outside the gene matches. This CDR3 is built from 14 residues. The CDR3 sequence is CSARIAGVTGELFF. The CDR3 bases are TGCAGTGCTAGGATAGCGGGAGTGACCGGGGAGCTGTTTTTT.

The table lists this clonotype with a few counts. The rearrangement joins TRBV20-1 to TRBJ2-7; TRBD2 might be the D (5 bases). There are 13 residues in the CDR3. V lost 5 bases to trimming and J lost 4 bases, with 15 bases between them. CDR1 is DFQATT, CDR2 SNEGSKA, per germline (reference sequence). The CDR3 is CSARSGFRYEQYF. DNA for the CDR3: TGCAGTGCTCGCTCGGGGTTCCGGTACGAGCAGTACTTC.

As concerns this clonotype: This may be a read error, as it is one base from a much larger clone. The chain uses TRBV29-1 and TRBJ2-2, with no clear D. V was trimmed by 4 bases and J by 4 bases, leaving 4 bases between them. The CDR3 sequence is 11 residues long. The germline gives CDR1 SQVTM, CDR2 ANQGSEA. Here the CDR3 reads CSVGLTGELFF. In DNA, the CDR3 is TGCAGCGTTGGACTCACCGGGGAGCTGTTTTTT.

This chain connects TRBV6-1 to TRBJ1-1, with D perhaps TRBD1 (5 bases). The CDR3 runs 18 residues. Deletions cut 6 bases from V and 0 bases from J, with 23 bases between. CDR1 and CDR2 from the germline V gene are MNHNS and SASEGT. The CDR3 protein is CASSPVHQGQVLNTEAFF. Here the CDR3 DNA reads TGTGCCAGCAGCCCCGTACATCAGGGCCAGGTCCTGAACACTGAAGCTTTCTTT.

The chain carries TRBV4-2 and TRBJ2-5; D possibly uses TRBD1 or TRBD2 (5 bases each). The V and J ends lost 0 bases and 2 bases respectively, with 10 bases between them. This CDR3 contains 15 residues. The germline V gene has CDR1 LGHNA and CDR2 YNFKEQ. CDR3 in DNA: TGTGCCAGCAGCCAAGATGGGACGGATCAAGAGACCCAGTACTTC. It specifies CASSQDGTDQETQYF.

This clonotype was recorded at least ten times. The gene calls are TRBV29-1 and TRBJ2-7; D unresolved. The germline V gene has CDR1 SQVTM and CDR2 ANQGSEA. Deletions cut 3 bases from V and 9 bases from J, with 18 bases between. This CDR3 has 13 amino acids. The chain's CDR3 is CSVENKAIPGQYF. Written as DNA, the CDR3 is TGCAGCGTTGAGAACAAAGCAATACCTGGGCAGTACTTC.

This clonotype has only a few counts. The chain joins TRBV20-1 to TRBJ2-1; 13 nucleotides align to TRBD2. CDR1 is DFQATT and CDR2 is SNEGSKA in the germline V gene (reference sequence). With V trimmed by 0 bases and J by 0 bases, 5 bases remained unmatched. This CDR3 is 18 amino acids long. The CDR3 nucleotides are TGCAGTGCTAGAGATTGGGGGACTAGCGGGAACTCCTACAATGAGCAGTTCTTC. This gives the protein CSARDWGTSGNSYNEQFF.